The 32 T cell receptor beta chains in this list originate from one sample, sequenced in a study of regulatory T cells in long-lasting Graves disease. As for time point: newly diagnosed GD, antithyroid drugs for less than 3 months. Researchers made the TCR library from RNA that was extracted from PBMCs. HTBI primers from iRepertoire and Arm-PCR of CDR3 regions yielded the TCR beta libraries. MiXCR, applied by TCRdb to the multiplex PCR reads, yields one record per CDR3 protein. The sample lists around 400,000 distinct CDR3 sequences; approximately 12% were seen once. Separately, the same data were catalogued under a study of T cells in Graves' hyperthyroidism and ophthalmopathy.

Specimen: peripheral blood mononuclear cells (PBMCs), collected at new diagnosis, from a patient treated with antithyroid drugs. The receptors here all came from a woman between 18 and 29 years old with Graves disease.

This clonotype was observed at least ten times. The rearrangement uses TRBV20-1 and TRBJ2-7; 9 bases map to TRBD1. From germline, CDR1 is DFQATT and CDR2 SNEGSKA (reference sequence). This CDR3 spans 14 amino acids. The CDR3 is CSPHTGTGSYEQYF. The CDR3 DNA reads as TGCAGCCCCCACACGGGGACAGGGTCCTACGAGCAGTACTTC.

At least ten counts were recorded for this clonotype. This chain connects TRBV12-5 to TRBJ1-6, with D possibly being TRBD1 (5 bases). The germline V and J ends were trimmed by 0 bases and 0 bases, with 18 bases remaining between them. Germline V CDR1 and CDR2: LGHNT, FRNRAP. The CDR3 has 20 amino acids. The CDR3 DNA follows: TGTGCTAGTGGTTTGGTACGTGGGGCCAATACACGCTCCTATAATTCACCCCTCCACTTT. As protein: CASGLVRGANTRSYNSPLHF.

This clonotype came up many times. CDR3 residues: CASSWLTGNYGYTF. CDR3 nucleotides: TGTGCCAGCAGTTGGCTCACAGGGAACTATGGCTACACCTTC. The J gene is TRBJ1-2, the V gene TRBV28, with D maybe TRBD1 (6 bases). Trimming removed 4 bases from V and 2 bases from J, with 11 bases in between. CDR3 length: 14 residues. The germline gives CDR1 MDHEN, CDR2 SYDVKM.

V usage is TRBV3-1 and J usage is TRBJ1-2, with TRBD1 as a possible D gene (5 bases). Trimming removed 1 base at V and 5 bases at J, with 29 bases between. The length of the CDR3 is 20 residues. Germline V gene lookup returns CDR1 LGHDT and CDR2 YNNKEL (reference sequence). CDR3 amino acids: CASSQGGGTPYKPKNYGYTF. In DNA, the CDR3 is TGTGCCAGCAGCCAAGGGGGCGGGACCCCTTACAAACCCAAAAATTATGGCTACACCTTC.

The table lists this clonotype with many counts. The CDR3 sequence is CASSRVTGALYEQFF. In DNA, the CDR3 is TGTGCCAGCAGCAGGGTGACGGGAGCTCTCTATGAGCAGTTCTTC. V gene TRBV11-1 combines with J gene TRBJ2-1; D is perhaps TRBD2 (6 bases). The CDR3 is made up of 15 amino acids. CDR1 SGHAT and CDR2 FQDESV come from the germline V gene (reference sequence). Trimming cost V 5 bases and J 8 bases, with 19 bases left between them.

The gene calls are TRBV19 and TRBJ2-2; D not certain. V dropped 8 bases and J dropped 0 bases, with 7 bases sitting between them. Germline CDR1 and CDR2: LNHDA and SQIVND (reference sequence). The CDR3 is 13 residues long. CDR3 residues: CASANANTGELFF. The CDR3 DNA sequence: TGTGCCAGTGCTAACGCGAACACCGGGGAGCTGTTTTTT.

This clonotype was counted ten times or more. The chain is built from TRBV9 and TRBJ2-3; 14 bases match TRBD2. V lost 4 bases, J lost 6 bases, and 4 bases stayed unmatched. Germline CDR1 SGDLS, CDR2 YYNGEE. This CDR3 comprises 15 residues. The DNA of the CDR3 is TGTGCCAGCAGCAGACTAGCGGGGGGGCCGGATACGCAGTATTTT. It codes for CASSRLAGGPDTQYF.

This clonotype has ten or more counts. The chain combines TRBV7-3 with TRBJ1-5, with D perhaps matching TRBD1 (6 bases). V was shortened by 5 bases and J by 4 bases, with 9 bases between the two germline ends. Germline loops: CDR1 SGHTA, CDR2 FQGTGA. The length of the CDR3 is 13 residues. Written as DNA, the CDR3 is TGTGCCAGCAGCCAAGGACAGAATCAGCCCCAGCATTTT. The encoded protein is CASSQGQNQPQHF.

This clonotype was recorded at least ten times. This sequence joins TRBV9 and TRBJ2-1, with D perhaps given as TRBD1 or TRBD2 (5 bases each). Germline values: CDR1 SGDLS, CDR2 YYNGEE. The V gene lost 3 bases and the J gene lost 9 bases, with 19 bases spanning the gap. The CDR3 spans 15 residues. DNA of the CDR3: TGTGCCAGCAGCGGTCGGGACCCCAGGGCCAGTGAGCAGTTCTTC. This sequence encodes CASSGRDPRASEQFF.

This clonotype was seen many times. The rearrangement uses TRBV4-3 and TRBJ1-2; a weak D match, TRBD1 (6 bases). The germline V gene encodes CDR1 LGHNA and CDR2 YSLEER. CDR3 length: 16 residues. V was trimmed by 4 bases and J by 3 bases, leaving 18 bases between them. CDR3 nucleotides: TGCGCCAGCAGCCCATCCGGACAGCCGAAAGACTATGGCTACACCTTC. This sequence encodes CASSPSGQPKDYGYTF.

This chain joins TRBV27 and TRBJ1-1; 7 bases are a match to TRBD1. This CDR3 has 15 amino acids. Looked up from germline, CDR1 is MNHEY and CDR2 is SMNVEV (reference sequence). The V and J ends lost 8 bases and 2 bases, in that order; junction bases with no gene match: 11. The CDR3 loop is CASRSFEGGNTEAFF. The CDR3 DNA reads TGTGCCAGCCGTTCGTTTGAAGGGGGCAACACTGAAGCTTTCTTT.

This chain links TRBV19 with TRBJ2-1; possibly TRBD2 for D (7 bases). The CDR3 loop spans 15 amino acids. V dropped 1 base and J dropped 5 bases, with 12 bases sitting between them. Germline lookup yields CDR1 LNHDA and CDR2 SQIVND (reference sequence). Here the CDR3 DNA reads TGTGCCAGTAGTATAGGAGGGGGGGCCCACAATGAGCAGTTCTTC. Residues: CASSIGGGAHNEQFF.

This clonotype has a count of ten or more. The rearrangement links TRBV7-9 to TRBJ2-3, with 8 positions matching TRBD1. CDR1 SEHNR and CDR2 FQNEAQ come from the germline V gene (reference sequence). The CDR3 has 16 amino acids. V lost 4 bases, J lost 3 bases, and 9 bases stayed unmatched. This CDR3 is CASSSTDRDGTDTQYF. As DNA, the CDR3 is TGTGCCAGCAGCTCAACGGACAGGGATGGGACAGATACGCAGTATTTT.

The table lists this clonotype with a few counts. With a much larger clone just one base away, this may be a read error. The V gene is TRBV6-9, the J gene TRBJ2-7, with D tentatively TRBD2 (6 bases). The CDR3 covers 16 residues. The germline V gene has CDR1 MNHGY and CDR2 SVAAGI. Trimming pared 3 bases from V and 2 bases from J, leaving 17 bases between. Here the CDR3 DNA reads TGTGCCAGCAGTTACGGAGGGCGAGGCACCACCTACGAGCAGTACGTC. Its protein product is CASSYGGRGTTYEQYV.

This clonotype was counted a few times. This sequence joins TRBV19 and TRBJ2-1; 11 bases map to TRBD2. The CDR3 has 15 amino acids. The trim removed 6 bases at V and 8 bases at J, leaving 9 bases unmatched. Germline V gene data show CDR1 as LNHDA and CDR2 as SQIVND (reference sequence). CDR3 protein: CASSVSGGANDEQFF. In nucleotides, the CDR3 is TGTGCCAGTAGCGTTAGCGGGGGGGCCAACGATGAGCAGTTCTTC. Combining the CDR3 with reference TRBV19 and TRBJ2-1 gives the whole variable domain DGGITQSPKYLFRKEGQNVTLSCEQNLNHDAMYWYRQDPGQGLRLIYYSQIVNDFQKGDIAEGYSVSREKKESFPLTVTSAQKNPTAFYLCASSVSGGANDEQFFGPGTRLTVL.

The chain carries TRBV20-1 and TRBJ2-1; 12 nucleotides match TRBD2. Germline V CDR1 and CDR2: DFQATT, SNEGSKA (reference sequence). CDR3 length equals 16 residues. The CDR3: CSLRTSGINLINEQFF. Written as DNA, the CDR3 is TGCAGCCTTCGGACTAGCGGGATTAATTTAATCAATGAGCAGTTCTTC.

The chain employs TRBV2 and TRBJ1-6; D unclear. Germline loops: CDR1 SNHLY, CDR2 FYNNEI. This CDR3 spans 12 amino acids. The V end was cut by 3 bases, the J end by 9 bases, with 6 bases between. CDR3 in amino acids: CASSDGSSPLHF. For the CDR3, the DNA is TGTGCCAGCAGTGATGGAAGTTCACCCCTCCACTTT.

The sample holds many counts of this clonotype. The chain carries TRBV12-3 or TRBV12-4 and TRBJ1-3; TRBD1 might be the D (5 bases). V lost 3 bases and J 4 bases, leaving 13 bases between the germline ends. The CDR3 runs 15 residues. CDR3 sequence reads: CASSFRLGLGNTIYF. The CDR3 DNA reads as TGTGCCAGCAGTTTTAGGCTGGGGCTCGGAAACACCATATATTTT.

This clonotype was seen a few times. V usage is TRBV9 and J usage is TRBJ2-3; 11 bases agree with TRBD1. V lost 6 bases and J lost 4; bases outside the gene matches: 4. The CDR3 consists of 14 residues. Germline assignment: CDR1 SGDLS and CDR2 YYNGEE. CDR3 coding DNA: TGTGCCAGCACCCCGGGACAGGGGGCAGATACGCAGTATTTT. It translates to CASTPGQGADTQYF.

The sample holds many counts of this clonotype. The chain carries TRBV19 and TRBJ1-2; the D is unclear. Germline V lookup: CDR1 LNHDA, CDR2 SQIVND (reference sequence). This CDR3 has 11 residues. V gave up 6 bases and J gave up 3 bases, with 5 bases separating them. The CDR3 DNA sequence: TGTGCCAGTAGAAGGGACTATGGCTACACCTTC. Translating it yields CASRRDYGYTF.

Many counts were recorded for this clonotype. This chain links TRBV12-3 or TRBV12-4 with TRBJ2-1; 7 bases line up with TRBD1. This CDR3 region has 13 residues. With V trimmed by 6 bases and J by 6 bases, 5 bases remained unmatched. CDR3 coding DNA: TGTGCCAGCAGACCCCCAGGGGGCAATGAGCAGTTCTTC. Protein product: CASRPPGGNEQFF.

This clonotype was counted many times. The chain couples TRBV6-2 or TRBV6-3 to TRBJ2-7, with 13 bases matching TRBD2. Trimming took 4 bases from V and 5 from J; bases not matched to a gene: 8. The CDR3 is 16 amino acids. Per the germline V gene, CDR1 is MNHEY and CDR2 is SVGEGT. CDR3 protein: CASSFFGLAGDDEQYF. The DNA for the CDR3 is TGTGCCAGCAGTTTTTTCGGACTAGCGGGAGACGACGAGCAGTACTTC.

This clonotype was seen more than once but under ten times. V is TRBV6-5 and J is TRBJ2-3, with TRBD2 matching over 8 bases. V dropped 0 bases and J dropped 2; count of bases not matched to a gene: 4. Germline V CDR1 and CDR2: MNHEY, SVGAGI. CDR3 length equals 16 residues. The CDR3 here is CASSYSSGGFTDTQYF. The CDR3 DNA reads TGTGCCAGCAGTTACTCTTCGGGAGGGTTCACAGATACGCAGTATTTT.

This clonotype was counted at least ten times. The CDR3 spells CSLYRGRTEAFF. Written as DNA, the CDR3 is TGCAGTCTATACAGGGGGAGGACTGAAGCTTTCTTT. The V gene is TRBV20-1, the J gene TRBJ1-1, with 8 bases identical to TRBD1. The trim removed 8 bases at V and 5 bases at J, leaving 7 bases unmatched. The CDR3 covers 12 residues. CDR1 and CDR2 (germline): DFQATT, SNEGSKA (reference sequence).

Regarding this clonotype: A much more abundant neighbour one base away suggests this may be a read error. CDR3: CASSPYATVATGELFF. CDR3 DNA sequence: TGTGCCAGCAGCCCGTACGCCACTGTCGCCACCGGGGAGCTGTTTTTT. The chain has TRBV14 and TRBJ2-2; no clear D. The germline V and J ends were trimmed by 4 bases and 4 bases, with 16 bases remaining between them. CDR3 length equals 16 residues. Germline CDR1 SGHDN, CDR2 FVKESK.

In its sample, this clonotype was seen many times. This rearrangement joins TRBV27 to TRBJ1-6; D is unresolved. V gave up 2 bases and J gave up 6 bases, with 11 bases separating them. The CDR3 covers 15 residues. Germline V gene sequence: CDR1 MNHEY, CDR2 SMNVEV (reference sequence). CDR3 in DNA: TGTGCCAGCAGTTTACGACCCAGACCTAATTCACCCCTCCACTTT. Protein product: CASSLRPRPNSPLHF.

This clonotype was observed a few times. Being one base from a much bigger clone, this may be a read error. The DNA for the CDR3 is TGTGCCAGCAGCCCAATAGCGGCCGGGGCGGAGACCCAGTACTTC. As protein: CASSPIAAGAETQYF. This chain joins TRBV2 and TRBJ2-1; a weak D match, TRBD2 (6 bases). The DNA matches TRBJ2-5 better at its end, which makes the J call doubtful. This CDR3 has 15 amino acids. Germline V gives CDR1 SNHLY, CDR2 FYNNEI.

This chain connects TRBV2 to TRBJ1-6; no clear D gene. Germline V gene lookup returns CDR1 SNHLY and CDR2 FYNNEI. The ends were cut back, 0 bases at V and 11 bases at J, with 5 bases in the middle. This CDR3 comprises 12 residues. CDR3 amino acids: CASSEASAPLHF. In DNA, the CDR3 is TGTGCCAGCAGTGAAGCTAGTGCACCCCTCCACTTT.

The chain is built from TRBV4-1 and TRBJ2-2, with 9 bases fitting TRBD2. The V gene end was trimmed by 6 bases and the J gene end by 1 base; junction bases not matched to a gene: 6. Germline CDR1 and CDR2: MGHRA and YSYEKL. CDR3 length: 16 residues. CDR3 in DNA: TGCGCCAGCAGGACGACTAGCGGAAGGAACACCGGGGAGCTGTTTTTT. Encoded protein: CASRTTSGRNTGELFF.

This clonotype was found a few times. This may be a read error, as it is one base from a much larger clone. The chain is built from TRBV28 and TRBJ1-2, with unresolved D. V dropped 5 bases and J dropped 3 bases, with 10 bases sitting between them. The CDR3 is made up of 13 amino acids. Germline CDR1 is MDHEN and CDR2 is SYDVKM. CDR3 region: CASSLLSDYGYTF. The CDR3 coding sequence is TGTGCCAGCAGTCTCCTCTCTGACTATGGCTACACCTTC.

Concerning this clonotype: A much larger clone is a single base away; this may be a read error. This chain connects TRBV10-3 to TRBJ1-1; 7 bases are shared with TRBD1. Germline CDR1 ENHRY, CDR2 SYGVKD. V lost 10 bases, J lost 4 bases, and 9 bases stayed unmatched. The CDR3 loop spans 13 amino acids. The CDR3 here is CANSFDRATEAFF. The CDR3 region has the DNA TGTGCCAACAGCTTTGACAGGGCCACTGAAGCTTTCTTT.

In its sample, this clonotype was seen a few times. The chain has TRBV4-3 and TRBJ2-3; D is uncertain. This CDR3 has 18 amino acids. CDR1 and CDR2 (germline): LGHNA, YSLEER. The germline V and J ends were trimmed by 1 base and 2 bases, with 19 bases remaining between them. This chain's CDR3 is CASSQAPHLRGNTDTQYF. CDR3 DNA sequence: TGCGCCAGCAGCCAAGCCCCTCATCTTCGCGGTAACACAGATACGCAGTATTTT.